These T cell receptor beta chains were read from a single sample in a study of shared clonotypes between healthy human individuals. Method: immunoSEQ multiplex PCR; TCRdb's copy keeps in-frame clones and lacks some. The sample includes about 2 million clones, 85% to 95% of them seen just once. The sample was naive CD8+ T cells sorted from blood. Source of these receptors: a man aged 18 to 29 in good health. The conserved cysteine and the conserved F or W are not part of the CDR3 here. The D gene is left open where the match is weak.

D gene	V gene	J gene	CDR3 protein
NA	TRBV7-8	TRBJ1-5	ASSLGGAGNNQPQH
TRBD1	TRBV4-1	TRBJ2-3	ASSRGTGSTDTQY
NA	TRBV19	TRBJ2-3	ASTLWGQGTDTQY
TRBD1	TRBV7-9	TRBJ2-7	ASSSDRARDEQY
NA	TRBV6-5	TRBJ1-5	ASSDREANQPQH
NA	TRBV28	TRBJ1-4	ASSFPADGQATNEKLF
TRBD2	TRBV4-2	TRBJ2-1	ASSLTSGGAYEQF
NA	TRBV29-1	TRBJ1-2	SVVRAGDNYGYT
TRBD2	TRBV7-2	TRBJ2-7	ASSLGASGSGHEQY
NA	TRBV7-9	TRBJ2-7	ASSFDTDYEQY
NA	TRBV4-1	TRBJ2-3	ASSQDAGIDTQY
TRBD2	TRBV10-2	TRBJ2-2	ASSWTSGNTGELF
TRBD1	TRBV6-6	TRBJ2-3	ASSYTTGASTDTQY
NA	TRBV9	TRBJ2-7	ASSVASGGLYEQY
TRBD1	TRBV19	TRBJ2-7	ASSSGTGSYEQY
NA	TRBV21-1	TRBJ1-5	ASSKVGRRYSNQPQH
NA	TRBV10-2	TRBJ2-2	ASSESVEANTGELF
NA	TRBV5-6	TRBJ2-1	ASSRINEQF
NA	TRBV11-2	TRBJ2-7	ASSLGGGLYEQY
TRBD2	TRBV28	TRBJ2-1	ASEPYSGGHNEQF
NA	TRBV27	TRBJ1-2	ASGYYEGYT
NA	TRBV27	TRBJ2-7	ASSLWGTNEQY
NA	TRBV6-6	TRBJ1-6	ASSYGRAYNSPLH
NA	TRBV6-5	TRBJ1-4	ASSYSAYATNEKLF
TRBD2	TRBV12-5	TRBJ2-7	ASGLVQLADSSYEQY
NA	TRBV7-2	TRBJ2-3	ASSLIPPRGTSTDTQY
NA	TRBV5-4	TRBJ1-3	ASSLDLGQGENTIY